Listed here are 3 T cell receptor beta chains from one sample, sequenced in a study of CD8+ T cells in alopecia areata. As the sequencing template, cDNA was produced by extracting RNA and reverse transcribing it. The data were produced by immunoSEQ multiplex PCR, yet TCRdb's version contains in-frame clones alone and is incomplete. Of roughly 200,000 clones listed, roughly 60% were seen once; the top ten hold about 1.5%. The specimen was CD4+ T cells sorted from blood, collected at week 0. These receptors came from a human donor with alopecia areata.

This chain connects TRBV29-1 to TRBJ2-5, with 8 positions matching TRBD2. Germline assignment: CDR1 SQVTM and CDR2 ANQGSEA. This CDR3 spans 13 amino acids. The V segment lost 4 bases and the J segment 4 bases; nucleotides outside the gene matches: 5. DNA of the CDR3: TGCAGCGTTGGGCCGGCGGGAGGAGAGACCCAGTACTTC. This codes for CSVGPAGGETQYF.

The chain couples TRBV30 to TRBJ1-1; TRBD1 matches 8 bases. Germline CDR1 reads GTSNPN; CDR2 reads SVGIG (reference sequence). The J segment lost 1 base and the V segment lost 5 bases, leaving 0 bases of the junction unmatched. This CDR3 has 12 amino acids. The CDR3 bases are TGTGCCTGGGACAGGGGGAACACTGAAGCTTTCTTT. As protein: CAWDRGNTEAFF.

The genes are TRBV7-2 and TRBJ1-2; TRBD1 is a possible D gene (6 bases). Germline loops: CDR1 SGHTA, CDR2 FQGNSA. The CDR3 loop spans 14 amino acids. The V and J ends lost 5 bases and 8 bases respectively, with 18 bases between them. CDR3: CASSPGGGQRGYTF. In DNA, the CDR3 is TGTGCCAGCAGCCCCGGGGGGGGGCAACGGGGCTACACCTTC.